This is a list of T cell receptor beta chains from one sample in a study of Graves' ophthalmopathy and Graves' hyperthyroidism. A single record per CDR3 protein comes from TCRdb applying MiXCR to the multiplex PCR reads. The table records about 39,000 distinct CDR3 sequences, roughly 50% of them present only once. The source material was peripheral blood. These receptors all come from an adult woman with stable Graves' hyperthyroidism. Each CDR3 is given with its conserved first and last residue. D genes are given only for firm matches. The listing skips clone size in some rows; elsewhere it reads once, few, many or a size class.

abundance	d_gene	j_gene	v_gene	CDR3aa	CDR3nt
-	-	TRBJ1-2	TRBV12-3/TRBV12-4	CASSAKGANYGHTF	TGTGCCAGCAGCGCTAAGGGAGCGAACTATGGCCACACCTTC
-	TRBD2	TRBJ2-5	TRBV20-1	CSARGGTSGRAVETQYF	TGCAGTGCTAGAGGGGGGACTAGCGGGAGGGCCGTAGAGACCCAGTACTTC
many	-	TRBJ1-4	TRBV20-1	CSARRRGTGSNEKLFF	TGCAGTGCTAGAAGACGGGGGACTGGGTCGAATGAAAAACTGTTTTTT
-	TRBD1	TRBJ1-1	TRBV9	CASSETGPNTEAFF	TGTGCCAGCAGCGAGACAGGGCCGAACACTGAAGCTTTCTTT
-	TRBD1	TRBJ1-2	TRBV20-1	CSAGDRGLDGYTF	TGCAGTGCTGGGGACAGGGGGTTGGATGGCTACACCTTC
few	-	TRBJ2-7	TRBV5-5	CASSRGYYEQYF	TGTGCCAGCAGCCGCGGGTACTACGAGCAGTACTTC
-	-	TRBJ2-1	TRBV7-2	CASSGGYNEQFF	TGTGCCAGCTCTGGGGGGTACAATGAGCAGTTCTTC
many	-	TRBJ2-3	TRBV20-1	CSARVGSGTDTQYF	TGCAGTGCTAGGGTTGGAAGTGGCACAGATACGCAGTATTTT
medium-sized	-	TRBJ1-1	TRBV24-1	CATSAAGRNTEAFF	TGTGCCACCAGTGCAGCGGGGAGGAACACTGAAGCTTTCTTT
many	-	TRBJ2-7	TRBV20-1	CSARDQRSQYF	TGCAGTGCTAGAGATCAAAGGTCTCAGTACTTC
once	TRBD2	TRBJ2-7	TRBV7-8	CASSLGLAGVSEQYF	TGTGCCAGCAGCTTAGGTCTAGCGGGAGTTTCCGAGCAGTACTTC
few	-	TRBJ1-5	TRBV7-8	CASSFRGGQPQHF	TGTGCCAGCAGCTTCAGGGGTGGCCAGCCCCAGCATTTT
-	-	TRBJ2-5	TRBV29-1	CSVEGGWETQYF	TGCAGCGTTGAAGGGGGGTGGGAGACCCAGTACTTC
-	-	TRBJ2-7	TRBV15	CATSRDSNYEQYF	TGTGCCACCTCCCGGGACTCAAACTACGAGCAGTACTTC
-	TRBD2	TRBJ2-7	TRBV7-9	CASSASGRADEQYF	TGTGCCAGCAGTGCTAGCGGGAGGGCCGACGAGCAGTACTTC
-	TRBD1	TRBJ2-7	TRBV20-1	CSARDRTGATYEQYF	TGCAGTGCTAGAGACAGGACAGGGGCCACCTACGAGCAGTACTTC
-	-	TRBJ2-7	TRBV5-8	CASSLYRVKQYF	TGTGCCAGCAGCTTGTATCGGGTGAAGCAGTACTTC
few	-	TRBJ2-5	TRBV15	CATGGRDQETQYF	TGTGCCACCGGGGGACGGGACCAAGAGACCCAGTACTTC
-	TRBD2	TRBJ2-7	TRBV5-6	CASSSGLAGNGGYEQYF	TGTGCCAGCAGCTCCGGACTAGCGGGTAACGGTGGGTACGAGCAGTACTTC
many	-	TRBJ1-2	TRBV27	CASSLSPVPYISSYGYTF	TGTGCCAGCAGTTTATCGCCGGTCCCGTATATCTCCTCCTATGGCTACACCTTC
-	TRBD1	TRBJ2-7	TRBV5-1	CASSTGTEYYEQYF	TGCGCCAGCAGCACCGGGACAGAATACTACGAGCAGTACTTC
many	-	TRBJ1-5	TRBV12-3/TRBV12-4	CASSSGGNQPQHF	TGTGCCAGCAGTTCCGGGGGCAATCAGCCCCAGCATTTT
few	-	TRBJ2-5	TRBV29-1	CSVVHGQETQYF	TGCAGCGTTGTCCATGGCCAAGAGACCCAGTACTTC
-	-	TRBJ1-2	TRBV29-1	CSVEGRNYGYTF	TGCAGCGTTGAAGGAAGGAACTATGGCTACACCTTC
-	TRBD1	TRBJ1-2	TRBV29-1	CSVARQGFGYTF	TGCAGCGTTGCTAGACAGGGCTTCGGCTACACCTTC
-	-	TRBJ1-1	TRBV5-6	CASSPTAVPEAFF	TGTGCCAGCAGCCCTACGGCGGTCCCTGAAGCTTTCTTT
-	TRBD2	TRBJ2-7	TRBV20-1	CSASFGTSGSEQYF	TGCAGTGCCTCTTTTGGGACTAGCGGGAGCGAGCAGTACTTC
many	TRBD1	TRBJ1-5	TRBV4-1	CASSQPDRGVQPQHF	TGCGCCAGCAGCCAACCCGACAGGGGAGTTCAGCCCCAGCATTTT
-	-	TRBJ1-2	TRBV7-9	CASGASSLPGGARYGYTF	TGTGCCAGCGGTGCCAGCAGCCTCCCTGGGGGGGCAAGGTATGGCTACACCTTC
few	TRBD1	TRBJ2-7	TRBV29-1	CSVGTGGYEQYF	TGCAGCGTCGGGACAGGGGGCTACGAGCAGTACTTC
many	TRBD2	TRBJ2-5	TRBV2	CASSPIAGGGKTQYF	TGTGCCAGCAGCCCTATCGCCGGGGGGGGGAAGACCCAGTACTTC
many	-	TRBJ1-1	TRBV6-2/TRBV6-3	CASSYGHWNTEAFF	TGTGCCAGCAGTTACGGACACTGGAACACTGAAGCTTTCTTT
-	TRBD1	TRBJ1-1	TRBV29-1	CSVAQGAKKTEAFF	TGCAGCGTTGCCCAGGGGGCTAAGAAAACTGAAGCTTTCTTT
-	TRBD1	TRBJ1-2	TRBV7-8	CASSPGTGGQGYTF	TGTGCCAGCAGTCCCGGGACAGGGGGACAAGGCTACACCTTC
-	TRBD1	TRBJ2-7	TRBV29-1	CSVEDLGQGKYEQYF	TGCAGCGTTGAAGATCTCGGACAGGGCAAATACGAGCAGTACTTC
-	TRBD2	TRBJ2-6	TRBV9	CASSVGTSGSRLGANVLTF	TGTGCCAGCAGCGTCGGGACTAGCGGGAGTCGCTTAGGGGCCAACGTCCTGACTTTC
-	TRBD1	TRBJ1-2	TRBV29-1	CSVGQGRGYTF	TGCAGCGTCGGACAGGGTAGAGGCTACACCTTC
-	TRBD1	TRBJ2-7	TRBV29-1	CSVPGQGAYEQYF	TGCAGCGTTCCCGGACAGGGTGCCTACGAGCAGTACTTC
-	TRBD2	TRBJ2-7	TRBV11-3	CASSTGTSGYYEQYF	TGTGCCAGCAGCACCGGGACTAGCGGTTACTACGAGCAGTACTTC
many	-	TRBJ1-1	TRBV20-1	CSARGQVQAFF	TGCAGTGCTAGAGGACAGGTGCAAGCTTTCTTT
many	-	TRBJ1-2	TRBV4-1	CASSQAGNLADGYTF	TGCGCCAGCAGCCAAGCGGGCAACTTAGCTGATGGCTACACCTTC
-	-	TRBJ2-3	TRBV7-2	CASSPWDNPTDAQYF	TGCGCCAGCAGCCCCTGGGACAACCCAACAGATGCGCAGTATTTT
many	-	TRBJ2-7	TRBV6-5	CASSDESGRAQGIDEQYF	TGTGCCAGCAGTGATGAATCCGGTCGGGCCCAGGGCATCGACGAGCAGTACTTC
-	TRBD2	TRBJ2-7	TRBV7-9	CASPTSGSARFYEQYF	TGTGCCAGCCCTACTAGCGGGAGTGCACGATTCTACGAGCAGTACTTC
once	TRBD1	TRBJ2-2	TRBV24-1	CATSGTGGEGGELFF	TGTGCCACCAGCGGGACAGGGGGCGAAGGCGGGGAGCTGTTTTTT
-	-	TRBJ1-1	TRBV29-1	CSVATGNTEASF	-
-	-	TRBJ1-2	TRBV10-3	CAIDGGNVGYTF	TGTGCCATCGACGGGGGGAACGTGGGCTACACCTTC
-	TRBD2	TRBJ2-7	TRBV15	CATSSTSGRTYEQYF	TGTGCCACCAGCTCCACTAGCGGGAGGACGTACGAGCAGTACTTC
many	-	TRBJ1-1	TRBV20-1	CSVSGALAFF	TGCAGTGTGTCCGGGGCGTTGGCTTTCTTT
-	TRBD2	TRBJ2-7	TRBV29-1	CSGGLAVYEQYF	TGCAGCGGTGGACTAGCGGTTTACGAGCAGTACTTC
-	TRBD2	TRBJ2-5	TRBV11-2	CASRWTSGRPQETQYF	TGTGCCAGCAGGTGGACTAGCGGGAGACCCCAAGAGACCCAGTACTTC
-	-	TRBJ1-2	TRBV12-3/TRBV12-4	CASRRGGTYGYTF	TGTGCCAGCAGGAGGGGGGGCACTTATGGCTACACCTTC
few	TRBD2	TRBJ2-2	TRBV7-8	CASSPRTSGRAGELFF	TGTGCCAGCAGCCCGCGGACTAGCGGGAGGGCCGGGGAGCTGTTTTTT
-	-	TRBJ2-5	TRBV18	CASSPRQGSRGTQYF	TGTGCCAGCTCACCAAGGCAGGGGTCGAGGGGGACCCAGTACTTC
-	TRBD2	TRBJ2-5	TRBV7-9	CASSISSGGQETQYF	TGTGCTAGCAGCATCTCTAGCGGGGGCCAAGAGACCCAGTACTTC
medium-sized	-	TRBJ2-7	TRBV27	CASSFAEQYF	TGTGCCAGCAGTTTCGCCGAGCAGTACTTC
many	-	TRBJ2-7	TRBV12-3/TRBV12-4	CASSLGGLKGPIYEQYF	TGTGCCAGCAGTTTAGGAGGACTAAAGGGGCCAATCTACGAGCAGTACTTC
many	-	TRBJ2-2	TRBV24-1	CATSDMGSTRPGELFF	TGTGCCACCAGTGATATGGGGTCCACTAGGCCCGGGGAGCTGTTTTTT
many	TRBD1	TRBJ2-5	TRBV5-1	CASRGLTGGAETQYF	TGCGCCAGCAGGGGGTTAACAGGGGGCGCGGAGACCCAGTACTTC
once	TRBD2	TRBJ2-7	TRBV5-1	CASSLVASGSARFYEQYF	TGTGCCAGCAGCTTGGTGGCTAGCGGGAGTGCACGATTCTACGAGCAGTACTTC